The present TCR beta chain was sequenced within a study of technical replicates of blood from a few donors. V shed 4 bases, J shed 7 bases, and the junction held 5 bases outside the gene matches. The germline V gene has CDR1 SGDLS and CDR2 YYNGEE. CDR3 length: 13 amino acids. TCRdb's table, derived via immunoSEQ multiplex PCR, lists solely in-frame clones and lacks some. This table holds tens of thousands of clones, 94% found once. This receptor was taken from a human donor in good health. Material for sequencing was T cells isolated from PBMCs. This chain links TRBV9 with TRBJ2-5; 9 nucleotides align to TRBD2. The CDR3 DNA sequence: TGTGCCAGCAGCATTCTAGCGGGGTCGACCCAGTACTTC. Translating it yields CASSILAGSTQYF.